These 2 T cell receptor beta chains were sequenced from one sample in a study of identical twins. A single record per CDR3 protein comes from TCRdb applying MiXCR to the 5' RACE reads. The sample has about 530,000 distinct CDR3 sequences, over 12% seen once. This same sample was also taken into another study, of yellow fever vaccine responses in identical twins.

What was sequenced was CD4+ T cells sorted from blood. These receptors originate from a woman younger than 35 in good health.

The chain combines TRBV12-3 or TRBV12-4 with TRBJ1-4; possibly TRBD1 for D (6 bases). The CDR3 is 14 residues long. V gave up 5 bases and J gave up 8 bases, with 15 bases separating them. The CDR3 bases are TGTGCCAGCAGTAAACAGGGTTGGGGCGAAAAACTGTTTTTT. Its protein is CASSKQGWGEKLFF.

In its sample, this clonotype was seen once. V and J are TRBV3-1 and TRBJ1-1; no firm D call. Germline V gene data show CDR1 as LGHDT and CDR2 as YNNKEL (reference sequence). The V and J ends lost 4 bases and 2 bases respectively, with 8 bases between them. CDR3 length equals 13 residues. The CDR3 sequence is CASSLRSNTEAFF. In DNA, the CDR3 is TGTGCCAGCAGCCTCCGGTCTAACACTGAAGCTTTCTTT.